These 7 T cell receptor beta chains originate from one sample sequenced in a study of cytomegalovirus exposure and HLA in healthy donors. Libraries were prepared by immunoSEQ multiplex PCR; TCRdb keeps only in-frame clonotypes and omits some of them. The sample records 260,000 or so clones, 90% being singletons. Sequencing was performed on PBMCs. The receptors originated from a woman aged 25 to 39 in good health and CMV-seronegative.

DNA of the CDR3: TGTGCCAGCAGCGCAGTGGGACAGGGAGCGACTGGGGCCAACGTCCTGACTTTC. It translates to CASSAVGQGATGANVLTF. This chain joins TRBV7-6 and TRBJ2-6, with TRBD1 matching over 9 bases. CDR3 length equals 18 residues. V shed 5 bases, J shed 2 bases, and the junction held 10 bases outside the gene matches. Per the germline V gene, CDR1 is SGHVS and CDR2 is FNYEAQ.

CDR3 nucleotide sequence: TGTGCCAGCAGTTACTCGATAGGTGGTTTGGGAGAGACCCAGTACTTC. This sequence encodes CASSYSIGGLGETQYF. The chain links TRBV6-5 to TRBJ2-5; no reliable D call. V was cut by 0 bases and J by 4 bases, with 15 bases left in between. Germline assignment: CDR1 MNHEY and CDR2 SVGAGI. The CDR3 contains 16 residues.

The rearrangement links TRBV4-1 to TRBJ2-7; 9 nucleotides align to TRBD2. The CDR3 is 15 residues long. Germline CDR1 MGHRA, CDR2 YSYEKL. Trimming took 0 bases from V and 7 from J; bases not matched to a gene: 7. The CDR3 nucleotides are TGCGCCAGCAGCCAAGATGCTGCGGGAGGGCCTGAGCAGTACTTC. This codes for CASSQDAAGGPEQYF.

The chain links TRBV5-1 to TRBJ2-7, with D possibly TRBD1 on 6 matching bases. The CDR3 is 16 residues long. Trimming pared 4 bases from V and 4 bases from J, leaving 21 bases between. CDR1 and CDR2 (germline): SGHRS, YFSETQ. The DNA of the CDR3 is TGCGCCAGCAGCGGCGACAGGCTCGAGAAACCGTACGAGCAGTACTTC. Its protein product is CASSGDRLEKPYEQYF.

The J gene is TRBJ2-3, the V gene TRBV10-3; D remains unclear. V was clipped by 4 bases and J by 1 base, with 12 bases between them. The CDR3 extends over 15 amino acids. Germline CDR1 ENHRY, CDR2 SYGVKD. CDR3 coding DNA: TGTGCCATCAGTGCCAGAGACACGGGCACAGATACGCAGTATTTT. Encoded protein: CAISARDTGTDTQYF.

J is TRBJ2-7 and V is TRBV30; TRBD1 matches at 9 bases. This CDR3 has 16 amino acids. Germline loops: CDR1 GTSNPN, CDR2 SVGIG (reference sequence). Trimming removed 1 base from V and 3 bases from J; junction bases left unmatched: 10. CDR3 in DNA: TGTGCCTGGAGTGGGACAGGGGCGCCTCCCGTCTACGAGCAGTACTTC. This gives the protein CAWSGTGAPPVYEQYF. The full variable domain, rest sourced from reference TRBV30 and TRBJ2-7, is SQTIHQWPATLVQPVGSPLSLECTVEGTSNPNLYWYRQAAGRGLQLLFYSVGIGQISSEVPQNLSASRPQDRQFILSSKKLLLSDSGFYLCAWSGTGAPPVYEQYFGPGTRLTVT.

The chain couples TRBV6-5 to TRBJ1-5; D gene uncertain. The CDR3 runs to 13 residues. Germline CDR1 MNHEY, CDR2 SVGAGI. Trimming stripped 2 bases from V and 3 bases from J, with 5 bases between. The CDR3 sequence: CASSYRLNQPQHF. CDR3 DNA sequence: TGTGCCAGCAGTTACCGACTCAATCAGCCCCAGCATTTT.